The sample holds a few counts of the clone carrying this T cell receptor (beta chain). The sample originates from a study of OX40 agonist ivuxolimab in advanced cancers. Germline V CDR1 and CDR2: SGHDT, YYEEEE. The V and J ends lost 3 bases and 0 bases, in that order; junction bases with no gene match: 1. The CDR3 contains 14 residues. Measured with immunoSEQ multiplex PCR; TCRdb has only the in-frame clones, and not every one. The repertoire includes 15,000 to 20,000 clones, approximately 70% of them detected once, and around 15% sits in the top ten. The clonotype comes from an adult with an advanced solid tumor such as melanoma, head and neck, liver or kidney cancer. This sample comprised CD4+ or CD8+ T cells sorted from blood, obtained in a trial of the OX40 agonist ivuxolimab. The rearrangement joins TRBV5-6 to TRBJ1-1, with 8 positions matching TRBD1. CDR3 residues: CASSWGQVNTEAFF. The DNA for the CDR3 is TGTGCCAGCAGCTGGGGACAGGTGAACACTGAAGCTTTCTTT.